The subject of this entry is one TCR beta chain. The data belong to a study of CXCR3-negative and CXCR3-positive naive CD8 T cells. Researchers prepared the TRB cDNA libraries using 5' RACE with UMI labels. TCRdb re-called the 5' RACE reads and shows each CDR3 protein once, DNA omitted. The repertoire table contains some 130,000 distinct CDR3 sequences. The germline CDR1 and CDR2 sequences are LGHNA and YNFKEQ. The CDR3 extends over 15 amino acids. The TCR sequence derives from a human donor in good health. Some clones in this sample may be carry-over from other donors' samples. The source material was naive CXCR3- CD8+ T cells from blood. As for subset: CD45RO-CCR7+CD27+CD95- naive CD8+ T cells lacking CXCR3 (TNR3-). J is TRBJ2-7 and V is TRBV4-2; lacking DNA, the TRBD1 call made by TCRdb goes unchecked. CDR3 region: CASSPDGTGTDEQYF.